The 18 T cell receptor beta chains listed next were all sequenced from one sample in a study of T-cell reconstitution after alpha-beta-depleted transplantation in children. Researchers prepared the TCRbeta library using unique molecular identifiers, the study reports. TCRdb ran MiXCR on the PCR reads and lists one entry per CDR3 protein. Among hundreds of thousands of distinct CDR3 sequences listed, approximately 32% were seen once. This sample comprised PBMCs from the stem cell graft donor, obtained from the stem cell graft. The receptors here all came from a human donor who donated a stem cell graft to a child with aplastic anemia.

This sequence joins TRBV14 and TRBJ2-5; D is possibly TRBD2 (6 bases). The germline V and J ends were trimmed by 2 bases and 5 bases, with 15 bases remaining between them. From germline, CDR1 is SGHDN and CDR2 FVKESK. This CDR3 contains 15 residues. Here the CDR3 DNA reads TGTGCCAGCAGCCAATCTTCCGGGAGAAGTGAGACCCAGTACTTC. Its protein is CASSQSSGRSETQYF.

The CDR3 DNA reads TGTGCCAGCAGCAAGACTAGCGGGAGGGCCGAGCAGTACTTC. It yields the protein CASSKTSGRAEQYF. This chain connects TRBV12-3 or TRBV12-4 to TRBJ2-7; 14 bases are a match to TRBD2. This CDR3 is 14 amino acids long. With 6 bases clipped from V and 6 bases from J, the junction kept 4 bases outside the gene matches.

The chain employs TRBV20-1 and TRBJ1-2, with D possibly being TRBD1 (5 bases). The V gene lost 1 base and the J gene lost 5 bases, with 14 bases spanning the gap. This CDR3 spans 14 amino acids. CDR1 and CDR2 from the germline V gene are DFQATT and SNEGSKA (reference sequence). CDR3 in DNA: TGCAGTGCTAGAGTCCCCGGGACCGGTTATGGCTACACCTTC. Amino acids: CSARVPGTGYGYTF.

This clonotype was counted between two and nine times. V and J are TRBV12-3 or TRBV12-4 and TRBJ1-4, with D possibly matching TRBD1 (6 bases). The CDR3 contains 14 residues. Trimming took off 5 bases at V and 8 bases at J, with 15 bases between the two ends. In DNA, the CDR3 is TGTGCCAGCAGTCCTATGGGCGGGACAGAAAAACTGTTTTTT. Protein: CASSPMGGTEKLFF.

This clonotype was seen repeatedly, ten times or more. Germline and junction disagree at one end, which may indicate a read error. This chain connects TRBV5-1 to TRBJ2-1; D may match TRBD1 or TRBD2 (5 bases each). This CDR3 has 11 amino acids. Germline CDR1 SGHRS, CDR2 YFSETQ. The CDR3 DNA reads TGTGCCAGCAGTTTAGGGACTGAGCAGTTCTTC. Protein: CASSLGTEQFF.

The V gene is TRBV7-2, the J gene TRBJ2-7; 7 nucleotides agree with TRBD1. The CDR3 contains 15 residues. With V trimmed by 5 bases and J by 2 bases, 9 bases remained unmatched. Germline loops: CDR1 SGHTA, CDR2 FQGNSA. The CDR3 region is CASSPHPTGAYEQYV. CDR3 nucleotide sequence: TGTGCCAGCAGCCCCCACCCAACAGGGGCCTACGAGCAGTACGTC.

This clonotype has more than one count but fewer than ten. DNA of the CDR3: TGCAGTGCTAGAGATCGATTTGTGTTGGCGGAAACTTCTAGCACAGATACGCAGTATTTT. Its protein is CSARDRFVLAETSSTDTQYF. The chain is built from TRBV20-1 and TRBJ2-3, with no clear D. V was trimmed by 0 bases and J by 0 bases, leaving 25 bases between them. The CDR3 is made up of 20 amino acids. Germline-derived CDR1 and CDR2 are DFQATT and SNEGSKA (reference sequence).

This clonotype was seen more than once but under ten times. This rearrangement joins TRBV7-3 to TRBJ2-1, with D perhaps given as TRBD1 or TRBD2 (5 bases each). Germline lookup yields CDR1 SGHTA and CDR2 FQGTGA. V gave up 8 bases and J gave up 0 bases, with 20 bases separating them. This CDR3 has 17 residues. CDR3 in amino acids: CASGMPLGANSYNEQFF. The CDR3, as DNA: TGTGCCAGCGGCATGCCCCTCGGGGCAAACTCCTACAATGAGCAGTTCTTC.

As DNA, the CDR3 is TGTGCCAGCTCAGACCGAGTGTACGAGCAGTACTTC. Translated, it gives CASSDRVYEQYF. The chain joins TRBV18 to TRBJ2-7; D ambiguous. CDR3 length equals 12 residues. Germline-derived CDR1 and CDR2 are KGHSH and LQKENI. V was trimmed by 5 bases and J by 4 bases, leaving 9 bases between them.

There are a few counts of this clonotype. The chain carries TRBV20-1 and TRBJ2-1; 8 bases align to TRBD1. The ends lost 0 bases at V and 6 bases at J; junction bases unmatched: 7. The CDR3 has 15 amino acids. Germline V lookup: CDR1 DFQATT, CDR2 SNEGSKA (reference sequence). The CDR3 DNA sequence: TGCAGTGCTAGAGATGGGGCTGGACAGGGCAATGAGCAGTTCTTC. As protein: CSARDGAGQGNEQFF.

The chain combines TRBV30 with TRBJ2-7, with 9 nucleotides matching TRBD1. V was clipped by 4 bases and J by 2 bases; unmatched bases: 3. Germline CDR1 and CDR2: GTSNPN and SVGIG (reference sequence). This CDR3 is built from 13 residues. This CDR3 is CAWTGTGTYEQYF. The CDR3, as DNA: TGTGCCTGGACCGGGACAGGGACCTACGAGCAGTACTTC.

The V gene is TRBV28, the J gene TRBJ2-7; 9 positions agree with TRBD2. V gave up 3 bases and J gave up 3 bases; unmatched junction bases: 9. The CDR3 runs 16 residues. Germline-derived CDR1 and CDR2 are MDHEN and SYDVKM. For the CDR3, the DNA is TGTGCCAGCAGTTTTGCAGCGGGAGGAATAGGCTACGAGCAGTACTTC. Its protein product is CASSFAAGGIGYEQYF.

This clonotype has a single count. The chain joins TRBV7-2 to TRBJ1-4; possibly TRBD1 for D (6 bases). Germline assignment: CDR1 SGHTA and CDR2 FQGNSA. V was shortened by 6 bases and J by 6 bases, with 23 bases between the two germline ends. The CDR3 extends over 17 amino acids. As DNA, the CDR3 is TGTGCCAGCAGTTCTAACGACAGGACCGGTTTGTATGAAAAACTGTTTTTT. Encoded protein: CASSSNDRTGLYEKLFF. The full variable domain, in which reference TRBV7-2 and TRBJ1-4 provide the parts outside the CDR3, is GAGVSQSPSNKVTEKGKDVELRCDPISGHTALYWYRQSLGQGLEFLIYFQGNSAPDKSGLPSDRFSAERTGGSVSTLTIQRTQQEDSAVYLCASSSNDRTGLYEKLFFGSGTQLSVL.

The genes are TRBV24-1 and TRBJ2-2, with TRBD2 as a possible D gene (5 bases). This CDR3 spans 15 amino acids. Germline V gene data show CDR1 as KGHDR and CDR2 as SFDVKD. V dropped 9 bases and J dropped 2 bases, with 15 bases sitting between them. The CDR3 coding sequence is TGTGCCACCGAAGCGGACGGATCAAACACCGGGGAGCTGTTTTTT. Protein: CATEADGSNTGELFF.

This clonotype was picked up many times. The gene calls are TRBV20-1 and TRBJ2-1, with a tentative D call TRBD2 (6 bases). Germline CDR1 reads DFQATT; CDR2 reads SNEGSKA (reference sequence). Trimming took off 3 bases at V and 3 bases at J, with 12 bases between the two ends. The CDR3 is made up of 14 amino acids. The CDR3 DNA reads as TGCAGTGCTAGTGCCCCGGGACTCTACAATGAGCAGTTCTTC. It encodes CSASAPGLYNEQFF.

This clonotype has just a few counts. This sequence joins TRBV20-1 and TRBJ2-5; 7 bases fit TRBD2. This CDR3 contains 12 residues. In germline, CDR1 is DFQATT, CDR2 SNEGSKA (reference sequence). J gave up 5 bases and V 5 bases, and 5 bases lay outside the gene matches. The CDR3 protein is CSARWGGETQYF. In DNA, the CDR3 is TGCAGTGCTCGTTGGGGGGGGGAGACCCAGTACTTC.

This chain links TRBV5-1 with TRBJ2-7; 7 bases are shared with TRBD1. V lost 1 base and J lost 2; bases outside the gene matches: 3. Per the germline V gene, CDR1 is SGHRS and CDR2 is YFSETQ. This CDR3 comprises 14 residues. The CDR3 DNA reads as TGCGCCAGCAGCTTGTCTAGGGGGCCCTACGAGCAGTACTTC. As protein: CASSLSRGPYEQYF.

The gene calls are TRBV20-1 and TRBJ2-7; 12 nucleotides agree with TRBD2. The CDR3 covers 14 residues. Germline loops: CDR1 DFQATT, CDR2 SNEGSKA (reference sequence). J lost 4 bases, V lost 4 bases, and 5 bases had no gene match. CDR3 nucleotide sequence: TGCAGTGCTAAAAGGGGACTAGCGGGTTACGAGCAGTACTTC. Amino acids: CSAKRGLAGYEQYF.